Following are 9 T cell receptor beta chains from one sample sequenced in a study of identifying expanded T cells in peripheral blood. The repertoire was sequenced with immunoSEQ multiplex PCR; TCRdb's copy has only in-frame clones and lacks some. The repertoire includes 100,000 to 150,000 clones, 75% to 90% of them detected once, and 8% to 9% sits in the top ten. The sequencing input was blood. The receptors stem from a person aged 18 to 70 in good health.

The V gene is TRBV7-9, the J gene TRBJ1-4, with D tentatively TRBD1 (6 bases). Germline CDR1 and CDR2: SEHNR and FQNEAQ (reference sequence). The length of the CDR3 is 18 residues. V was pared by 2 bases and J by 0 bases, with 16 bases between. The CDR3 reads CASSLRLSAGATNEKLFF. The CDR3 coding sequence is TGTGCCAGCAGCTTACGACTCTCTGCAGGGGCAACTAATGAAAAACTGTTTTTT. Full variable domain (remainder filled in from reference TRBV7-9 and TRBJ1-4): DTGVSQNPRHKITKRGQNVTFRCDPISEHNRLYWYRQTLGQGPEFLTYFQNEAQLEKSRLLSDRFSAERPKGSFSTLEIQRTEQGDSAMYLCASSLRLSAGATNEKLFFGSGTQLSVL.

This clone has a handful of counts. The chain has TRBV30 and TRBJ2-5; D gene ambiguous. Per the germline V gene, CDR1 is GTSNPN and CDR2 is SVGIG (reference sequence). The ends were cut back, 0 bases at V and 0 bases at J, with 8 bases in the middle. The CDR3 consists of 14 residues. The CDR3 DNA reads TGTGCCTGGAGTGTGTTACCGTACCAAGAGACCCAGTACTTC. It codes for CAWSVLPYQETQYF.

The chain has TRBV27 and TRBJ2-7; the D gene is possibly TRBD2 (6 bases). Per germline, CDR1 MNHEY and CDR2 SMNVEV (reference sequence). V was cut by 0 bases and J by 6 bases, with 9 bases left in between. The CDR3 runs to 13 residues. CDR3: CASSLSGGFEQYF. The DNA of the CDR3 is TGTGCCAGCAGTTTATCGGGGGGTTTCGAGCAGTACTTC.

This clone was counted between two and nine times. V gene TRBV7-2 combines with J gene TRBJ2-7; D is uncertain. The V gene lost 5 bases and the J gene lost 3 bases, with 14 bases spanning the gap. The CDR3 consists of 14 residues. Looked up from germline, CDR1 is SGHTA and CDR2 is FQGNSA. This chain's CDR3 is CASSVELGFYEQYF. In DNA, the CDR3 is TGTGCCAGCAGCGTCGAGTTGGGTTTCTACGAGCAGTACTTC.

The V and J genes are TRBV2 and TRBJ2-1; 10 bases agree with TRBD2. The CDR3 is made up of 14 amino acids. Germline loops: CDR1 SNHLY, CDR2 FYNNEI. V trimming: 6 bases; J trimming: 9 bases; junction bases outside the gene matches: 8. The chain's CDR3 is CASRSAGGQPEQFF. CDR3 sequence (DNA): TGTGCCAGCAGGTCAGCGGGAGGGCAGCCTGAGCAGTTCTTC.

The chain carries TRBV11-2 and TRBJ2-7; D is uncertain. Between the trimmed V and J ends, which lost 5 bases and 6 bases, there was a span of 17 bases. CDR1 is SGHAT, CDR2 FQNNGV, per germline. The CDR3 consists of 14 residues. CDR3 residues: CASSISTVVIEQYF. In DNA, the CDR3 is TGTGCCAGCAGCATTAGCACCGTCGTTATCGAGCAGTACTTC. Supplemented by reference TRBV11-2 and TRBJ2-7, the full variable domain reads EAGVAQSPRYKIIEKRQSVAFWCNPISGHATLYWYQQILGQGPKLLIQFQNNGVVDDSQLPKDRFSAERLKGVDSTLKIQPAKLEDSAVYLCASSISTVVIEQYFGPGTRLTVT.

V gene TRBV4-2 combines with J gene TRBJ2-5; TRBD2 agrees at 7 bases. Germline lookup yields CDR1 LGHNA and CDR2 YNFKEQ. The CDR3 has 15 amino acids. With 1 base clipped from V and 5 bases from J, the junction kept 7 bases outside the gene matches. The CDR3 loop is CASSQGTGGRETQYF. The CDR3 coding sequence is TGTGCCAGCAGCCAAGGGACGGGGGGTCGTGAGACCCAGTACTTC.

This clone has just one count. The rearrangement uses TRBV2 and TRBJ2-3; tentatively, D is TRBD2 (6 bases). Germline V gene sequence: CDR1 SNHLY, CDR2 FYNNEI. The V end lost 6 bases, the J end lost 4 bases, and 17 bases lay between the germline ends. The CDR3 sequence is 15 residues long. The CDR3 is CASRRLGPRADTQYF. Written as DNA, the CDR3 is TGTGCCAGCAGAAGACTAGGCCCTAGGGCAGATACGCAGTATTTT.

The J gene is TRBJ1-2, the V gene TRBV27; a weak D match, TRBD1 (5 bases). V dropped 0 bases and J dropped 2 bases, with 7 bases sitting between them. Germline assignment: CDR1 MNHEY and CDR2 SMNVEV (reference sequence). The CDR3 runs to 14 residues. DNA of the CDR3: TGTGCCAGCAGTTTATCGGGGGGGAACTATGGCTACACCTTC. It is translated as CASSLSGGNYGYTF.